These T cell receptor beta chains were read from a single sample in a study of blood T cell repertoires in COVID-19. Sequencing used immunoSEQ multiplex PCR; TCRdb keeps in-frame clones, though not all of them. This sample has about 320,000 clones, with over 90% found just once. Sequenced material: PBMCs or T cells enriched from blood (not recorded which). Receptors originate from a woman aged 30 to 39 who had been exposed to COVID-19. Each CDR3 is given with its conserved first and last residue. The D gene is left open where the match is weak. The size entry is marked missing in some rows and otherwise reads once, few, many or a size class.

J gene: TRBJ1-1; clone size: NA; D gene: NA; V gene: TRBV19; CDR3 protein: CASLYRPGGGEAFF; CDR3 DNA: TGTGCCAGTCTTTATCGCCCGGGGGGGGGTGAAGCTTTCTTT
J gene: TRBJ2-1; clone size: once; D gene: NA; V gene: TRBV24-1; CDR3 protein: CATSDRGQVGAYNEQFF; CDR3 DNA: TGTGCCACCAGTGACCGGGGACAAGTAGGAGCCTACAATGAGCAGTTCTTC
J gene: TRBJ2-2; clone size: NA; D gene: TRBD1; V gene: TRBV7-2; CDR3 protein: CASSWGTGGRTGELFF; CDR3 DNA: TGTGCCAGCAGCTGGGGGACAGGGGGAAGGACCGGGGAGCTGTTTTTT
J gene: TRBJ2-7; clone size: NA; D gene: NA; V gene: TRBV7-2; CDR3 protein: CASSSYYEQYF; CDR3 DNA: TGTGCCAGCAGCTCCTACTACGAGCAGTACTTC
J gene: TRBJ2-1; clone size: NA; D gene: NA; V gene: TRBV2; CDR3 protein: CASSRDRYNEQFF; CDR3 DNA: TGTGCCAGCAGTCGGGATCGATACAATGAGCAGTTCTTC
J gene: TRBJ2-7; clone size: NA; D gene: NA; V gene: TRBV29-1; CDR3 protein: CSVESQDNYEQYF; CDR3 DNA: TGCAGCGTTGAGAGCCAGGATAACTACGAGCAGTACTTC
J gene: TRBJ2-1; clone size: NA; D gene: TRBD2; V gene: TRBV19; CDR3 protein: CASSSLAGPPSLNNEQFF; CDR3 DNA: TGTGCCAGTAGTTCCCTAGCGGGGCCTCCCTCCCTTAACAATGAGCAGTTCTTC
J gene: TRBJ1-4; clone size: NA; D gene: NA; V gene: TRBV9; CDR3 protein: CASSVGGVATNEKLFF; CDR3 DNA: TGTGCCAGCAGCGTAGGGGGAGTTGCAACTAATGAAAAACTGTTTTTT
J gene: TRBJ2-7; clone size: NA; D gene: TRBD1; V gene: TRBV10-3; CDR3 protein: CASSNRDRFSYEQYF; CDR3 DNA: TGTGCCAGCTCGAACCGGGACAGGTTCTCCTACGAGCAGTACTTC
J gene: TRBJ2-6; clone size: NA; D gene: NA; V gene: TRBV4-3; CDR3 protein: CASSQRTGSSFGANVLTF; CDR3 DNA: TGCGCCAGCAGCCAAAGGACGGGATCTTCCTTTGGGGCCAACGTCCTGACTTTC
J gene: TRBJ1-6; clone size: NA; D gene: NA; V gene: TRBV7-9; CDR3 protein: CASSLGSGDNSPLHF; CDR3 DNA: TGTGCCAGCAGCTTAGGGTCCGGGGATAATTCACCCCTCCACTTT
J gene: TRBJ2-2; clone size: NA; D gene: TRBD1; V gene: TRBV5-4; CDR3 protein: CASSVDRVTGELFF; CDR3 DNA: TGTGCCAGCAGCGTGGACAGGGTCACCGGGGAGCTGTTTTTT
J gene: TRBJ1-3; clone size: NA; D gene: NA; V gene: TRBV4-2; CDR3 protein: CASSQASRLGNTIYF; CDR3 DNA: TGTGCCAGCAGCCAAGCATCGAGACTTGGAAACACCATATATTTT
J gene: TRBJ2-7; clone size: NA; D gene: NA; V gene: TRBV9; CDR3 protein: CASSVGSPTYEQYF; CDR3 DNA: TGTGCCAGCAGCGTGGGTAGCCCAACCTACGAGCAGTACTTC
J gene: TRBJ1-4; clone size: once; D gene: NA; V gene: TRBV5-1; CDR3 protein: CASSRSSATNEKLFF; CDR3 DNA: TGCGCCAGCAGCCGGAGCTCTGCAACTAATGAAAAACTGTTTTTT
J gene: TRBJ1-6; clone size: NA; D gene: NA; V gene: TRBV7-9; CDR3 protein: CASSLGNVASPLHF; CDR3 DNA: TGTGCCAGCAGCTTAGGTAACGTGGCCTCACCCCTCCACTTT
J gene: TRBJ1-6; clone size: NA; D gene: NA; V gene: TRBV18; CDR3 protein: CASSLNLGGASNSPLHF; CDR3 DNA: TGTGCCAGCTCACTAAACCTCGGGGGTGCCTCTAATTCACCCCTCCACTTT
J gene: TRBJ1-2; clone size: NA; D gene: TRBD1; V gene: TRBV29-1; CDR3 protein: CSVPPGQGSIYGYTF; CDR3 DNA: TGCAGCGTTCCCCCGGGACAGGGGAGCATCTATGGCTACACCTTC
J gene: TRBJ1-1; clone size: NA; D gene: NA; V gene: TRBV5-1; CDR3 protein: CASSYTPLGANTEAFF; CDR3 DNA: TGCGCCAGCAGCTATACCCCTCTGGGGGCTAACACTGAAGCTTTCTTT
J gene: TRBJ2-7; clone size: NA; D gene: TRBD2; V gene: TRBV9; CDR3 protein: CASSVDAGGYEQYF; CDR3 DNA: TGTGCCAGCAGCGTAGATGCGGGGGGGTACGAGCAGTACTTC
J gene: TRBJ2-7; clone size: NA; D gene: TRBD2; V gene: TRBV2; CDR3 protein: CASGERGGYEQYF; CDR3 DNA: TGTGCCAGCGGTGAGCGGGGGGGTTACGAGCAGTACTTC
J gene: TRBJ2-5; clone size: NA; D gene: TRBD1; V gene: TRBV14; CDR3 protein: CASSYKRGTGDRETQYF; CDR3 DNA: TGTGCCAGCAGCTACAAGAGGGGGACAGGGGACCGAGAGACCCAGTACTTC
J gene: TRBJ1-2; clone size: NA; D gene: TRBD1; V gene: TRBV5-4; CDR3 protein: CASSLSGGYGYTF; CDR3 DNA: TGTGCCAGCAGCTTGTCAGGGGGGTATGGCTACACCTTC
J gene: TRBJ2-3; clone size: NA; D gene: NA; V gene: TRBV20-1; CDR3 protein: CSASEVRVSTDTQYF; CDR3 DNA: TGCAGTGCTAGTGAGGTGCGCGTGAGCACAGATACGCAGTATTTT
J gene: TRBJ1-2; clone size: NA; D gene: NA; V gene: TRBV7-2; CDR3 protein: CASSLAVAGYGYTF; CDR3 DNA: TGTGCCAGCAGCTTAGCCGTGGCAGGCTATGGCTACACCTTC
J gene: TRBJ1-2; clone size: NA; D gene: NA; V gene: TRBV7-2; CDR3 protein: CASSLERESYGYTF; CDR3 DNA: TGTGCCAGCAGCTTAGAGAGGGAAAGTTATGGCTACACCTTC
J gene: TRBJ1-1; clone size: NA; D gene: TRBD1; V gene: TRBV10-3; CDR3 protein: CAISETTGGETEAFF; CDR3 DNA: TGTGCCATCAGTGAAACTACAGGGGGCGAAACTGAAGCTTTCTTT
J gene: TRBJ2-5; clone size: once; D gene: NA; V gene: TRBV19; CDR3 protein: CASSQLASWETQYF; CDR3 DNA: TGTGCCAGTAGTCAACTAGCTTCTTGGGAGACCCAGTACTTC
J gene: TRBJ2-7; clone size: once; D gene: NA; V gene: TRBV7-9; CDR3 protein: CASSQGSRAERIYEQYF; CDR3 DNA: TGTGCCAGCAGCCAAGGGAGCCGCGCGGAACGGATCTACGAGCAGTACTTC
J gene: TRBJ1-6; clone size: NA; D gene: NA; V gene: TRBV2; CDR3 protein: CASRGDRYNSPLHF; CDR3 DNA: TGTGCCAGCAGGGGAGACCGGTATAATTCACCCCTCCACTTT
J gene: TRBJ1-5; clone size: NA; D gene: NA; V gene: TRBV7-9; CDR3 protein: CASSLAGGNGQPQHF; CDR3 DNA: TGTGCCAGCAGCTTAGCGGGGGGTAACGGACAGCCCCAGCATTTT
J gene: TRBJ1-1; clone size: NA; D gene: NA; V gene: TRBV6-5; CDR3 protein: CASSSPGMNTEAFF; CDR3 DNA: TGTGCCAGCAGTAGTCCAGGGATGAACACTGAAGCTTTCTTT
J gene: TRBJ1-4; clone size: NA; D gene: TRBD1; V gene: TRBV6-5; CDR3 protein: CASRKAGGGNEKLFF; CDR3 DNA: TGTGCCAGCAGAAAGGCAGGGGGCGGTAATGAAAAACTGTTTTTT
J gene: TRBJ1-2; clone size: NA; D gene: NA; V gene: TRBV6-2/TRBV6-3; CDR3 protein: CASSSLSPAGPNYGYTF; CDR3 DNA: TGTGCCAGCAGTAGCCTCTCCCCGGCAGGGCCTAACTATGGCTACACCTTC
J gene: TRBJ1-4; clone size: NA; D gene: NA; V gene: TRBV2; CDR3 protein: CASSGTGNEKLFF; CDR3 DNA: TGTGCCAGCAGTGGAACAGGAAATGAAAAACTGTTTTTT
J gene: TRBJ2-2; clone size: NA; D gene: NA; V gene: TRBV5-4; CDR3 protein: CASSSGGGGTGELFF; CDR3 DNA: TGTGCCAGCAGTTCGGGGGGAGGGGGCACCGGGGAGCTGTTTTTT
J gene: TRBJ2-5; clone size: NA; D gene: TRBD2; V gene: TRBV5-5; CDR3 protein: CASSLGSGGAIGETQYF; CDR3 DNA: TGTGCCAGCAGCTTGGGTAGCGGGGGGGCCATAGGAGAGACCCAGTACTTC
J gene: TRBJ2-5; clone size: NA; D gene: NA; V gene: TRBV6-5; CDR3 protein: CASSYIGQGAETQYF; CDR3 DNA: TGTGCCAGCAGTTACATAGGTCAGGGCGCGGAGACCCAGTACTTC
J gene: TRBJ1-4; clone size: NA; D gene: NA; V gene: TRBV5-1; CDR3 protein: CASSSQSGEKLFF; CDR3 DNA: TGCGCCAGCAGCTCCCAGAGCGGTGAAAAACTGTTTTTT
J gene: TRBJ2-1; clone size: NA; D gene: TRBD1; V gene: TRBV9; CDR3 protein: CASSVGQGPANEQFF; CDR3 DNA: TGTGCCAGCAGCGTAGGACAGGGGCCGGCCAATGAGCAGTTCTTC
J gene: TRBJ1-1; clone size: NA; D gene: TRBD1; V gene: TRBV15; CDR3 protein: CATSSFGTGGTEAFF; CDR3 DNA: TGTGCCACCAGCAGTTTCGGGACAGGGGGCACTGAAGCTTTCTTT
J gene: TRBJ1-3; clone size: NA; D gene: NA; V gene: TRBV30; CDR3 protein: CAWAEGGGNTIYF; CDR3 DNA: TGTGCCTGGGCTGAAGGAGGTGGAAACACCATATATTTT